The 4 T cell receptor beta chains reported below all come from one sample, sequenced in a study of cytomegalovirus exposure and HLA in healthy donors. A multiplex PCR was run with 60 Vbeta primers and 13 Jbeta primers. Measured with immunoSEQ multiplex PCR; TCRdb has only the in-frame clones, and not every one. The top ten clones hold roughly 1.5% of a sample with 150,000 to 200,000 clones, approximately 77% of them seen once. The sequenced sample consisted of PBMCs. Receptors originate from a male donor in good health and CMV-seronegative.

The chain has TRBV5-4 and TRBJ2-7, with TRBD1 matching 8 bases. The CDR3 is 15 residues long. Per germline, CDR1 SGHNT and CDR2 YYREEE (reference sequence). Unmatched junction bases numbered 9, after V lost 4 bases and J lost 3 bases. The CDR3 sequence is CASSPRSTGGYEQYF. The CDR3 region has the DNA TGTGCCAGCAGCCCCCGGTCAACAGGGGGCTACGAGCAGTACTTC. The variable domain in full, completed from reference TRBV5-4 and TRBJ2-7, reads ETGVTQSPTHLIKTRGQQVTLRCSSQSGHNTVSWYQQALGQGPQFIFQYYREEENGRGNFPPRFSGLQFPNYSSELNVNALELDDSALYLCASSPRSTGGYEQYFGPGTRLTVT.

The chain couples TRBV19 to TRBJ2-1; TRBD2 matches at 9 bases. J gave up 4 bases and V 5 bases, and 3 bases lay outside the gene matches. This CDR3 is built from 14 residues. CDR1 is LNHDA and CDR2 is SQIVND in the germline V gene (reference sequence). The CDR3 coding sequence is TGTGCCAGTAGTTTCGCGGGGGGGTACAATGAGCAGTTCTTC. Translating gives CASSFAGGYNEQFF.

The chain has TRBV7-9 and TRBJ1-2, with 11 bases matching TRBD1. This CDR3 spans 14 amino acids. V trimming: 4 bases; J trimming: 13 bases; junction bases outside the gene matches: 11. Germline CDR1 is SEHNR and CDR2 is FQNEAQ (reference sequence). DNA for the CDR3: TGTGCCAGCAGCTCACCTGGACAGGGGGCGATTCCCACCTTC. Amino acids: CASSSPGQGAIPTF.

The rearrangement uses TRBV6-4 and TRBJ2-2, with 9 bases matching TRBD2. CDR1 MRHNA and CDR2 SNTAGT come from the germline V gene. This CDR3 comprises 17 residues. V gave up 0 bases and J gave up 5 bases; unmatched junction bases: 7. CDR3: CASSDSLRGGATGELFF. DNA for the CDR3: TGTGCCAGCAGTGACTCTCTCCGCGGGGGGGCAACCGGGGAGCTGTTTTTT.